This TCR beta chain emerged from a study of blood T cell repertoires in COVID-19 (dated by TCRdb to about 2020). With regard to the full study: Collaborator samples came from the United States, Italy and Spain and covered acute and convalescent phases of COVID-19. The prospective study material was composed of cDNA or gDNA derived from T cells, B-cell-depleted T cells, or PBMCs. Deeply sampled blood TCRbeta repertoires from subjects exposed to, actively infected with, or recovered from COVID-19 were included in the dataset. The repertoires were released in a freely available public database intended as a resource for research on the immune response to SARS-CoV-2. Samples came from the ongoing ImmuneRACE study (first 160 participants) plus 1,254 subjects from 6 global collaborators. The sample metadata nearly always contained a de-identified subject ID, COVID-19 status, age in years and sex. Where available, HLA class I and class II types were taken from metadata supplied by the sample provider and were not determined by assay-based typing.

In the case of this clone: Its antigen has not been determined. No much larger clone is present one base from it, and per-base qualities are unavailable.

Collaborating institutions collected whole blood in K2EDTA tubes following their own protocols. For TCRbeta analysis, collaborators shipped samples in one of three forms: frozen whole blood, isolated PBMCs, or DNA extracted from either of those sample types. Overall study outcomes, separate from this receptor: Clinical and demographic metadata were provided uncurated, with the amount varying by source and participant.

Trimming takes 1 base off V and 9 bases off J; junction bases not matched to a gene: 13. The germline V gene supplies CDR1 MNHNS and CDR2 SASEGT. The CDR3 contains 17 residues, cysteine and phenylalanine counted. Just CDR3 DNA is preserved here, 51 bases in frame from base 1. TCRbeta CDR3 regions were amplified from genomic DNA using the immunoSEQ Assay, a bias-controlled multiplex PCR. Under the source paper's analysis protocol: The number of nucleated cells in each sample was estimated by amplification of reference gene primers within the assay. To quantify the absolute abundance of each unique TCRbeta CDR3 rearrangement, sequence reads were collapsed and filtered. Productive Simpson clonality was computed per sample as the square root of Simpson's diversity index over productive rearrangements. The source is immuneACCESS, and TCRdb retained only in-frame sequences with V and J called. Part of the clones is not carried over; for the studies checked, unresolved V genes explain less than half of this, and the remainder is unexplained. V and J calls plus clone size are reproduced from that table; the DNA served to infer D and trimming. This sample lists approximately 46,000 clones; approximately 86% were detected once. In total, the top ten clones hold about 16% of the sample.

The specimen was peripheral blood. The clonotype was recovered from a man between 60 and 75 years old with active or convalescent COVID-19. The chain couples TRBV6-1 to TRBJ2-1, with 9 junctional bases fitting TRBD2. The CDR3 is CASSEVLGGGAGCEQFF. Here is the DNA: TGTGCCAGCAGTGAAGTGCTCGGCGGGGGGGCCGGGTGTGAGCAGTTCTTC.